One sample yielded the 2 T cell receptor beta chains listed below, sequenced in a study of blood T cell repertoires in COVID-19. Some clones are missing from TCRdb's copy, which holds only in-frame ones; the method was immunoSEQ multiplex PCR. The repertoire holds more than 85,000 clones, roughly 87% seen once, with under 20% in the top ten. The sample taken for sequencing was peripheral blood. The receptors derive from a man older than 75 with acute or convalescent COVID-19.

CDR3 region: CASSPLGQGWLADTQYF. CDR3 DNA sequence: TGTGCCAGCTCACCCTTGGGACAGGGGTGGTTGGCGGATACGCAGTATTTT. The chain carries TRBV18 and TRBJ2-3; 10 bases map to TRBD1. The length of the CDR3 is 17 residues. Germline V gene data show CDR1 as KGHSH and CDR2 as LQKENI. V was pared by 3 bases and J by 6 bases, with 12 bases of the junction left unmatched.

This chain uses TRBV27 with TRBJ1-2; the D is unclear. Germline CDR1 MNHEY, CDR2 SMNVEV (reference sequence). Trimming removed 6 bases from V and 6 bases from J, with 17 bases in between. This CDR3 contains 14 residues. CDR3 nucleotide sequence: TGTGCCAGCAGCCCTGCGCCACTCACTGATGGCTACACCTTC. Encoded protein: CASSPAPLTDGYTF.